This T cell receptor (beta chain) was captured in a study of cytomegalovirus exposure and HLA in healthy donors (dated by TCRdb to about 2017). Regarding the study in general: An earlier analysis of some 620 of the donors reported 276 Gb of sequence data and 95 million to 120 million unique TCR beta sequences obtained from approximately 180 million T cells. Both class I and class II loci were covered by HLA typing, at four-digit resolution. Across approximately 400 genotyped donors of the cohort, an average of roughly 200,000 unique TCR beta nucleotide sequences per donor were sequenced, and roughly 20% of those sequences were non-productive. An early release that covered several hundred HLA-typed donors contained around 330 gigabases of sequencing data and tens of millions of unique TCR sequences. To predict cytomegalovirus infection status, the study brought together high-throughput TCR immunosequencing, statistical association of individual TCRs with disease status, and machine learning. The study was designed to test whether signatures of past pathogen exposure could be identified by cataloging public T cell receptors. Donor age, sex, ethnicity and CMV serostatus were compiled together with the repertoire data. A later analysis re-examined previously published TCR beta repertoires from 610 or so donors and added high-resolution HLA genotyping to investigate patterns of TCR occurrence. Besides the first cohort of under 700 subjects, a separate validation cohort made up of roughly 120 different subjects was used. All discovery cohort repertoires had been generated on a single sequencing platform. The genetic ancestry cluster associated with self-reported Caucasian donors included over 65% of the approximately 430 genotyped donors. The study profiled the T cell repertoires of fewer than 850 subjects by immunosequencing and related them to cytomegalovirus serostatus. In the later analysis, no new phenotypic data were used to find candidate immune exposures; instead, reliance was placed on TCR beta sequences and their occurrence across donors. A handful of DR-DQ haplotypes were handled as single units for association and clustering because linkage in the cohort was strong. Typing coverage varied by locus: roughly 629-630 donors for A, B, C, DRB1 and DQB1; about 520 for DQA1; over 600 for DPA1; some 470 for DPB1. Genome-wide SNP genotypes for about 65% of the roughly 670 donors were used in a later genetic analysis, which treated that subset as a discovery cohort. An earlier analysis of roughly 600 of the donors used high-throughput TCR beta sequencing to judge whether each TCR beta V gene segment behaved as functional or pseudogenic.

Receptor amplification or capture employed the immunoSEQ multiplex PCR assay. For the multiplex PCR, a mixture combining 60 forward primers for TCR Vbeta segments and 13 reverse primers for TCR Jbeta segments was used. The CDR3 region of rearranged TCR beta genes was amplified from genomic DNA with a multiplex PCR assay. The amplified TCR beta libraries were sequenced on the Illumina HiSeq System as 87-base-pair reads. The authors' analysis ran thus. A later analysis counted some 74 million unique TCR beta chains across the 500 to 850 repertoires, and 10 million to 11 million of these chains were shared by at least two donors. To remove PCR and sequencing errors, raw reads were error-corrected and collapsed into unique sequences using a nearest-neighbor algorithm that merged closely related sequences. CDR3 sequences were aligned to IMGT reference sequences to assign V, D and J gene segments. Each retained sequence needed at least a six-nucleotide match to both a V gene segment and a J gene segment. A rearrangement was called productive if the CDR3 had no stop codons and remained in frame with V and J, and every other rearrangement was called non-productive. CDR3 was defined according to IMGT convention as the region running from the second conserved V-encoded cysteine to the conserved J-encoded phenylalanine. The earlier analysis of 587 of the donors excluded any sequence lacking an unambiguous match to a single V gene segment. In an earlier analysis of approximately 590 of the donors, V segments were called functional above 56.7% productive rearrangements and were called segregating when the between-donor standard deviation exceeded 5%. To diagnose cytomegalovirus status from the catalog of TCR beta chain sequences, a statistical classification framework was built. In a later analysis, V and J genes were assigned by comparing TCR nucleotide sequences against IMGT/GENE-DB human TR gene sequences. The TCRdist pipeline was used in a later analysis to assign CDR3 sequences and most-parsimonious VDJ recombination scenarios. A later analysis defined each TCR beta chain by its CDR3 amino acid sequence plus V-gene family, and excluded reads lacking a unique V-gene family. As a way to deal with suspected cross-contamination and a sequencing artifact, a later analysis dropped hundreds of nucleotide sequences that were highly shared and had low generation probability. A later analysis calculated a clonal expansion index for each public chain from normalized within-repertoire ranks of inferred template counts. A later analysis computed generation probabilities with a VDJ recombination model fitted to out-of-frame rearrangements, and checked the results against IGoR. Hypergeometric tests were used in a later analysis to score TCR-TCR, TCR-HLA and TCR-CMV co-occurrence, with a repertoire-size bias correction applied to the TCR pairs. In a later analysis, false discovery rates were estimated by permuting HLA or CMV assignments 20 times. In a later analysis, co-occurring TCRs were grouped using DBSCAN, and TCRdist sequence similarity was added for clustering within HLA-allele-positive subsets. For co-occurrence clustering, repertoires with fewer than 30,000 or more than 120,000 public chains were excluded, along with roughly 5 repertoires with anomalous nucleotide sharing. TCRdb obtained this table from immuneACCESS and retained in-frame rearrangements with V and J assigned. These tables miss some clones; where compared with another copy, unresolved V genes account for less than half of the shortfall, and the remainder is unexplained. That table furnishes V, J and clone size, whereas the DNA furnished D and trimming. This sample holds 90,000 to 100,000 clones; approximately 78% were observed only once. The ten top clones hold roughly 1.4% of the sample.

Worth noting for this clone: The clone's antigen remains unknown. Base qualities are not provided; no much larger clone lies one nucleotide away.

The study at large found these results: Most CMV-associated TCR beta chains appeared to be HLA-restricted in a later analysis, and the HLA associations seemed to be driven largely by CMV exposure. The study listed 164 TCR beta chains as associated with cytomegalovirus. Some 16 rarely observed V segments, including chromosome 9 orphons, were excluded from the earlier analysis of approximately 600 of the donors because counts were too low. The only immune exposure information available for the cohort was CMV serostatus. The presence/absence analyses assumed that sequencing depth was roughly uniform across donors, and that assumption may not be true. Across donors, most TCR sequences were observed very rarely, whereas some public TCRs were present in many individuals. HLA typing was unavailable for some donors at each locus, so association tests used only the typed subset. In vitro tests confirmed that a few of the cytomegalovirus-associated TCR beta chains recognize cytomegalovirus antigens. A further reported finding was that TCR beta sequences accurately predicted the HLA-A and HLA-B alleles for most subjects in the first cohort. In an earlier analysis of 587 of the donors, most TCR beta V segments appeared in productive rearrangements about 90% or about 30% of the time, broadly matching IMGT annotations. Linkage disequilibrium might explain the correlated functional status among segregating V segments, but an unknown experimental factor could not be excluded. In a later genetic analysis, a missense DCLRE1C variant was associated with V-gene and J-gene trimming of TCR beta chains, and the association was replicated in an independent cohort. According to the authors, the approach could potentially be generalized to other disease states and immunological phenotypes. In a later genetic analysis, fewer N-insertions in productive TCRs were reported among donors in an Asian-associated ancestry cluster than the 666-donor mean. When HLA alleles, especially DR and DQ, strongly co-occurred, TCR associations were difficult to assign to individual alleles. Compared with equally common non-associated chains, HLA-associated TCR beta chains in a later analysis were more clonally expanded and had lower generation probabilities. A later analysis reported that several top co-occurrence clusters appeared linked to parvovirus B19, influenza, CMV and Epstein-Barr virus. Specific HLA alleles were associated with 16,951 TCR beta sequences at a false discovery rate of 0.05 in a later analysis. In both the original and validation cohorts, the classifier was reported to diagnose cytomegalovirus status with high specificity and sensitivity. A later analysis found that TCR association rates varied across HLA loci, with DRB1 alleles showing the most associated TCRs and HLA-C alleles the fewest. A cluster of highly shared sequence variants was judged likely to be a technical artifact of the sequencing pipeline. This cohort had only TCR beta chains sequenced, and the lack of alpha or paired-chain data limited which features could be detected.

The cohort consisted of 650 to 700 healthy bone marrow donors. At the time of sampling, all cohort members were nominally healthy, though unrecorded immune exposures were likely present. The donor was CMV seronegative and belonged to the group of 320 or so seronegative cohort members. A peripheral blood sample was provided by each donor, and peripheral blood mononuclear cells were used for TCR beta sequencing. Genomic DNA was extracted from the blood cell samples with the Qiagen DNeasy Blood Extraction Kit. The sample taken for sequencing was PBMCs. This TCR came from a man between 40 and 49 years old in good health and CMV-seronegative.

The base sequence is TGTGCCAGCAAAGAGGGATGGTCTGGAAACACCATATATTTT. The translation is CASKEGWSGNTIYF. The chain is assembled from TRBV2 and TRBJ1-3; no confident D gene assignment can be made. Sequences SNHLY (CDR1) and FYNNEI (CDR2) are obtained from the germline V gene. V and J are truncated by 7 bases and 1 base respectively, leaving an intervening sequence of 11 bases. Taken from cysteine to phenylalanine, the CDR3 has 14 residues. Only the CDR3 DNA is retained, 42 bases long and in frame from the first base.